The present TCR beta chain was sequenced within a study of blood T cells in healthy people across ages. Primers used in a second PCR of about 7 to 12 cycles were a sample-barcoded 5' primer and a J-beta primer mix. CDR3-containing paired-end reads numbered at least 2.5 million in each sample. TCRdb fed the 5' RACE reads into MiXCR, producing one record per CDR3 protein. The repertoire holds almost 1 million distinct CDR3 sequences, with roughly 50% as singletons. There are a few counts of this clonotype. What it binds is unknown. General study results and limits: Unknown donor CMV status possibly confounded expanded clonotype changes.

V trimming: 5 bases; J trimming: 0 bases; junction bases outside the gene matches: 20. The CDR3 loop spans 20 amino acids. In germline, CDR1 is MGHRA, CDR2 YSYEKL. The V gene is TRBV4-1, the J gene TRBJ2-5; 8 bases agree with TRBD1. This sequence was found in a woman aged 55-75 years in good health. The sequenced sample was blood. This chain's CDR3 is CASSSLLQGVRYTYQETQYF. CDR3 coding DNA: TGCGCCAGCAGCTCCCTGTTACAGGGGGTGAGATATACGTACCAAGAGACCCAGTACTTC.